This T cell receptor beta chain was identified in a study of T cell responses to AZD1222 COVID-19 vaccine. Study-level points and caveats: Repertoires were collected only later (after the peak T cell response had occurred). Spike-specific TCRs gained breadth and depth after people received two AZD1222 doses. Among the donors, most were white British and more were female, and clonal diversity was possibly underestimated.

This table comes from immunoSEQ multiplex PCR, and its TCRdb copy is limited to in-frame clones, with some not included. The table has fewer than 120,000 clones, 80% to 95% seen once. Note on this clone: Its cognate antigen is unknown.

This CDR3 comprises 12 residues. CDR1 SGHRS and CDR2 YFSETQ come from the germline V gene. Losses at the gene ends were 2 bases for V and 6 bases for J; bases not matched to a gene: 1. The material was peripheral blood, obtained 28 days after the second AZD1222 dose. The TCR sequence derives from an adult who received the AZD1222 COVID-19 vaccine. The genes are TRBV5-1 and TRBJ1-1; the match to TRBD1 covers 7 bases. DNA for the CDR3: TGCGCCAGCAGCTTTCAGGGGGCTGAAGCTTTCTTT. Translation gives CASSFQGAEAFF. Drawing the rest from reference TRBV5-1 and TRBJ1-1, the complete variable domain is KAGVTQTPRYLIKTRGQQVTLSCSPISGHRSVSWYQQTPGQGLQFLFEYFSETQRNKGNFPGRFSGRQFSNSRSEMNVSTLELGDSALYLCASSFQGAEAFFGQGTRLTVV.